The 9 T cell receptor beta chains in this list originate from one sample, sequenced in a study of blood T cell repertoires in COVID-19. Clones were read by immunoSEQ multiplex PCR, and TCRdb kept only the in-frame ones, dropping some. The sample lists approximately 120,000 clones, about 80% seen once, with approximately 25% in the top ten. Sequenced material: peripheral blood. The receptors shown here come from a human donor in a cohort sampled during active COVID-19.

In this sample, this clone turned up a few times. The J gene is TRBJ2-2, the V gene TRBV4-2; D is possibly TRBD2 (5 bases). Germline V gene sequence: CDR1 LGHNA, CDR2 YNFKEQ. This CDR3 has 16 amino acids. V was cut by 3 bases and J by 1 base, with 12 bases left in between. In nucleotides, the CDR3 is TGTGCCAGCAGCCAGCAAGCGGTCTTGAACACCGGGGAGCTGTTTTTT. The encoded protein is CASSQQAVLNTGELFF.

This clone was counted only a few times. This chain links TRBV6-6 with TRBJ2-3; 12 bases fit TRBD2. The CDR3 is 16 amino acids. Germline CDR1 is MNHNY and CDR2 is SVGAGI (reference sequence). The V gene end was trimmed by 4 bases and the J gene end by 6 bases; junction bases not matched to a gene: 8. The CDR3 region is CASSSRTSGEGDTQYF. The CDR3 nucleotides read TGTGCCAGCAGTTCCCGGACTAGCGGGGAGGGGGATACGCAGTATTTT.

V is TRBV4-2 and J is TRBJ2-5; 10 nucleotides agree with TRBD2. The germline gives CDR1 LGHNA, CDR2 YNFKEQ. The V and J ends lost 0 bases and 9 bases, in that order; junction bases with no gene match: 13. This CDR3 spans 17 amino acids. The CDR3, as DNA: TGTGCCAGCAGCCAAGAAACTAGCGGGGCGACCCAGAGGGCCCAGTACTTC. Translated, it gives CASSQETSGATQRAQYF.

The rearrangement links TRBV6-2 or TRBV6-3 to TRBJ2-6; 10 nucleotides align to TRBD2. CDR1 MNHEY and CDR2 SVGEGT come from the germline V gene. The trim removed 3 bases at V and 4 bases at J, leaving 6 bases unmatched. The CDR3 loop spans 17 amino acids. CDR3 loop: CASSYSSGSLGANVLTF. Written as DNA, the CDR3 is TGTGCCAGCAGTTATTCTAGCGGGAGTCTGGGGGCCAACGTCCTGACTTTC.

This clone was detected only a few times. This chain links TRBV5-1 with TRBJ1-5, with TRBD1 matching over 12 bases. Trimming removed 4 bases from V and 0 bases from J; junction bases left unmatched: 5. The CDR3 is 17 residues long. CDR1 is SGHRS, CDR2 YFSETQ, per germline. CDR3 residues: CASSLGTGGTSNQPQHF. As DNA, the CDR3 is TGCGCCAGCAGCCTCGGGACAGGGGGCACTAGCAATCAGCCCCAGCATTTT.

The genes are TRBV3-1 (or the pseudogene TRBV3-2) and TRBJ1-1; 12 bases are shared with TRBD1. The CDR3 runs 16 residues. Germline V gene lookup returns CDR1 LGHDT and CDR2 YNNKEL (reference sequence). Germline trimming cut 4 bases from V and 4 bases from J; bases unmatched to any gene: 7. The CDR3 spells CASSPRDRGRVTEAFF. The CDR3 nucleotides are TGTGCCAGCAGCCCGCGGGACAGGGGGCGGGTCACTGAAGCTTTCTTT.

The rearrangement joins TRBV5-1 to TRBJ2-7, with unresolved D. V was cut by 4 bases and J by 5 bases, with 16 bases left in between. The CDR3 contains 14 residues. Germline-derived CDR1 and CDR2 are SGHRS and YFSETQ. DNA for the CDR3: TGCGCCAGCAGCCTCGGGTCTAAAGCCGACGAGCAGTACTTC. Protein: CASSLGSKADEQYF.

The chain recombines TRBV9 with TRBJ2-1, with a possible D match to TRBD2 (5 bases). CDR3 length: 13 residues. V lost 8 bases and J 6 bases, leaving 15 bases between the germline ends. The V gene's germline CDR1 is SGDLS and CDR2 YYNGEE. As DNA, the CDR3 is TGTGCCAGGATTTCCATCGAGGGCAATGAGCAGTTCTTC. This translates into CARISIEGNEQFF.

This chain uses TRBV18 with TRBJ1-4, with 9 bases lining up with TRBD1. CDR1 KGHSH and CDR2 LQKENI come from the germline V gene. This CDR3 has 18 residues. V shed 2 bases, J shed 5 bases, and the junction held 12 bases outside the gene matches. The CDR3 DNA reads TGTGCCAGCTCACCAAATTCCATTTTGGGGACAGGGAATGAAAAACTGTTTTTT. Translated: CASSPNSILGTGNEKLFF.